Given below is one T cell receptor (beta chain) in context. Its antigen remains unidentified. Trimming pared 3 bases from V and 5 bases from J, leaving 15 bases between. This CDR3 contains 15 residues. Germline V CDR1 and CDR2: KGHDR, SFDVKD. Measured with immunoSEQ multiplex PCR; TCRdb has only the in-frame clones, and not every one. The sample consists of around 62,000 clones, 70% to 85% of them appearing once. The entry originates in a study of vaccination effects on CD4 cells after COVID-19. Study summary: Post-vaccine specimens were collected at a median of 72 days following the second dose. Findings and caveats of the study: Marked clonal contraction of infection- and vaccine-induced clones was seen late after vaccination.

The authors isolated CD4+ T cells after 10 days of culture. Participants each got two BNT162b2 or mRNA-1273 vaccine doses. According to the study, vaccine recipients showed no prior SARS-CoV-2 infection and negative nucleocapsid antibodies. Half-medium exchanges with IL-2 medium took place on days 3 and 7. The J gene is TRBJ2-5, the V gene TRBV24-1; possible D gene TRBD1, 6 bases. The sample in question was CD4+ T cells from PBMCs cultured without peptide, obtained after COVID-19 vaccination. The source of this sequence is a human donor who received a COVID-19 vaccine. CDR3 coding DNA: TGTGCCACCAGTGATCCCACAGGGACGTGGGAGACCCAGTACTTC. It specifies CATSDPTGTWETQYF.